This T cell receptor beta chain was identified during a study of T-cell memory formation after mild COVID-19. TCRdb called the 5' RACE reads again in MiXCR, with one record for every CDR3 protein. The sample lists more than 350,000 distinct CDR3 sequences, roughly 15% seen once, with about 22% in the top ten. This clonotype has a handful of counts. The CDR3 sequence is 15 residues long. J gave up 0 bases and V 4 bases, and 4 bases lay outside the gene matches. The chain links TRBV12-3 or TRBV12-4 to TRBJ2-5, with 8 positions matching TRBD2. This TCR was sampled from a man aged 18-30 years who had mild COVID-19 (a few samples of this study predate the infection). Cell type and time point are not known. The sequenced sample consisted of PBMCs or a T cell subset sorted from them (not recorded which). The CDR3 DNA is TGTGCCAGCAGTTCGCCACTAGCGGACCAAGAGACCCAGTACTTC. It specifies CASSSPLADQETQYF.